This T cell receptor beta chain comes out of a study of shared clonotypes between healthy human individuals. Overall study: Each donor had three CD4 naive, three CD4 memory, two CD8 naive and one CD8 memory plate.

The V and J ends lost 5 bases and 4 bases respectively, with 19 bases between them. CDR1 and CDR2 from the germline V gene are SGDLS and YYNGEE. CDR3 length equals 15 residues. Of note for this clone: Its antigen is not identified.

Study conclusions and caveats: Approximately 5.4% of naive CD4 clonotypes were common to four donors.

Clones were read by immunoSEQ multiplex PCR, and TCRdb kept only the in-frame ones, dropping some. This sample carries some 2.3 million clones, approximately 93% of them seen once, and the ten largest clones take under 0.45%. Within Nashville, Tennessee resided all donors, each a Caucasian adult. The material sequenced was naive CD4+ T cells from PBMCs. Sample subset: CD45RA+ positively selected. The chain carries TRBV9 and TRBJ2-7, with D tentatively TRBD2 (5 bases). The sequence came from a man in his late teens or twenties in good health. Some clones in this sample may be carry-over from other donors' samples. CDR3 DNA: TGTGCCAGCAGTTCGGACTGGCAACCGCTTTACGAGCAGTACTTC. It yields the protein CASSSDWQPLYEQYF.